The 16 T cell receptor beta chains below all came from one sample that was sequenced in a study of blood T cell repertoires in COVID-19 (dated by TCRdb to 2019 to 2021). The library was obtained by the immunoSEQ multiplex PCR assay. Imported from immuneACCESS, the table was reduced by TCRdb to in-frame sequences with V and J called. These copies leave out some clones; in studies compared against another copy, an unresolved V gene accounts for under half, and the cause of the remainder is not known. This sample has about 140,000 clones in its table, and more than 70% of those were observed once. The ten top clones hold about 8% of the sample. Source material: peripheral blood. These receptors all come from a woman aged 55-70 years with acute or convalescent COVID-19.

This chain connects TRBV19 to TRBJ1-5, with 7 bases aligning to TRBD1. V shed 2 bases and J 1 base; nucleotides not matched to a gene: 14. This CDR3 is built from 19 residues. Per the germline V gene, CDR1 is LNHDA and CDR2 is SQIVND (reference sequence). The CDR3 DNA reads TGTGCCAGTAGTATAAGTTTCCGGCAGGGGGTGGGGAGCAATCAGCCCCAGCATTTT. Encoded protein: CASSISFRQGVGSNQPQHF.

As concerns this clone: In the same sample, other DNA sequences code for this CDR3. This chain links TRBV7-2 with TRBJ1-5; TRBD1 might be the D (5 bases). Per germline, CDR1 SGHTA and CDR2 FQGNSA. This CDR3 has 13 residues. V lost 3 bases and J 4 bases, leaving 7 bases between the germline ends. The DNA of the CDR3 is TGTGCCAGCAGCTTGGGGCAAAATCAGCCCCAGCATTTT. Translation: CASSLGQNQPQHF.

V gene TRBV18 combines with J gene TRBJ2-5; D remains unclear. CDR1 is KGHSH, CDR2 LQKENI, per germline. The CDR3 contains 11 residues. Deletions cut 5 bases from V and 2 bases from J, with 3 bases between. The CDR3 DNA sequence: TGTGCCAGCTCATCGCAAGAGACCCAGTACTTC. Translated: CASSSQETQYF.

The rearrangement uses TRBV3-1 (or the pseudogene TRBV3-2) and TRBJ1-1, with D uncertain. The V end lost 4 bases, the J end lost 0 bases, and 6 bases lay between the germline ends. Germline V gene lookup returns CDR1 LGHDT and CDR2 YNNKEL (reference sequence). The CDR3 extends over 13 amino acids. CDR3 in amino acids: CASSPRLNTEAFF. In nucleotides, the CDR3 is TGTGCCAGCAGCCCCAGGCTGAACACTGAAGCTTTCTTT.

The gene calls are TRBV7-6 and TRBJ2-7, with D possibly TRBD2 on 6 matching bases. This CDR3 contains 14 residues. Trimming pared 2 bases from V and 6 bases from J, leaving 14 bases between. Germline V gene lookup returns CDR1 SGHVS and CDR2 FNYEAQ. The CDR3 DNA reads as TGTGCCAGCAGCTTAATTGTGGGGGGTTTCGAGCAGTACTTC. Its protein product is CASSLIVGGFEQYF.

The chain combines TRBV5-1 with TRBJ1-1; D is unclear. V gave up 4 bases and J gave up 4 bases, with 14 bases separating them. The CDR3 sequence is 14 residues long. Germline V CDR1 and CDR2: SGHRS, YFSETQ. CDR3 in amino acids: CASSLGREGTEAFF. CDR3 nucleotide sequence: TGCGCCAGCAGCCTAGGAAGGGAGGGCACTGAAGCTTTCTTT.

CDR3 sequence reads: CASRPGGTQWSEAFF. In DNA, the CDR3 is TGTGCCAGTCGACCCGGAGGCACACAGTGGTCCGAAGCTTTCTTT. This sequence joins TRBV19 and TRBJ1-1; the D is unclear. CDR3 length: 15 residues. Trimming shortened V by 8 bases and J by 8 bases, and 24 bases separated the two germline ends. Germline V CDR1 and CDR2: LNHDA, SQIVND (reference sequence).

This clone has more than one count but fewer than ten. V gene TRBV23-1 combines with J gene TRBJ2-7, with TRBD1 matching 8 bases. TRBV23-1 is assigned to the ORF class and has an uncertain function. This CDR3 has 16 residues. J was trimmed by 1 base and V by 8 bases; bases with no gene match: 13. CDR3 loop: CASSAAHRGESYEQYF. In nucleotides, the CDR3 is TGCGCCAGCTCGGCGGCACACAGGGGGGAATCCTACGAGCAGTACTTC.

The rearrangement links TRBV4-2 to TRBJ1-2; maybe TRBD1 (6 bases). The V and J ends lost 4 bases and 4 bases respectively, with 19 bases between them. CDR3 length equals 16 residues. The germline V gene encodes CDR1 LGHNA and CDR2 YNFKEQ. CDR3 protein: CASSREQGDFPYGYTF. Written as DNA, the CDR3 is TGTGCCAGCAGCCGCGAACAGGGCGATTTCCCCTATGGCTACACCTTC.

This clone was recorded only once. The chain carries TRBV5-6 and TRBJ2-1; possible D gene TRBD2, 5 bases. This CDR3 contains 13 residues. Germline CDR1 reads SGHDT; CDR2 reads YYEEEE. Trimming took off 0 bases at V and 10 bases at J, with 11 bases between the two ends. The CDR3 protein is CASSLDLAGEQFF. Here the CDR3 DNA reads TGTGCCAGCAGCTTGGACCTAGCTGGGGAGCAGTTCTTC.

This clone turned up a few times. Other DNA variants within this sample encode the same CDR3. This sequence joins TRBV6-1 and TRBJ2-7; D unresolved. V was clipped by 0 bases and J by 3 bases, with 3 bases between them. Per germline, CDR1 MNHNS and CDR2 SASEGT. The CDR3 has 12 amino acids. The CDR3 region has the DNA TGTGCCAGCAGTGAAGCGCGCTACGAGCAGTACTTC. Protein product: CASSEARYEQYF.

This rearrangement joins TRBV18 to TRBJ1-5, with 11 bases that match TRBD1. V gave up 4 bases and J gave up 5 bases; unmatched junction bases: 4. CDR3 length equals 15 residues. Germline V lookup: CDR1 KGHSH, CDR2 LQKENI. The CDR3 DNA reads as TGTGCCAGCTCACGGGACAGGGGGGCGGATCAGCCCCAGCATTTT. The encoded protein is CASSRDRGADQPQHF.

CDR3 DNA sequence: TGTGCCAGTAGTATGGATGGGTCTCGGGAAGGGCCCATATATTTT. Its protein is CASSMDGSREGPIYF. The chain uses TRBV19 and TRBJ1-3, with D uncertain. The CDR3 has 15 amino acids. Germline assignment: CDR1 LNHDA and CDR2 SQIVND (reference sequence). Trimming removed 3 bases from V and 11 bases from J, with 20 bases in between.

In this sample, this clone turned up once. The rearrangement uses TRBV19 and TRBJ1-6; D is undetermined. V dropped 6 bases and J dropped 7 bases, with 10 bases sitting between them. The CDR3 is 13 residues long. Germline assignment: CDR1 LNHDA and CDR2 SQIVND (reference sequence). The CDR3 bases are TGTGCCAGTAGGATCGGTAGCAATTCACCCCTCCACTTT. Protein: CASRIGSNSPLHF.

V usage is TRBV4-1 and J usage is TRBJ1-2, with TRBD1 identical over 7 bases. Germline V CDR1 and CDR2: MGHRA, YSYEKL. This CDR3 region has 18 residues. The junction had 13 bases not matched to a gene; V was cut back by 0 bases and J by 3 bases. The CDR3 reads CASSQETALRDRYYGYTF. The CDR3 DNA follows: TGCGCCAGCAGCCAAGAAACGGCCCTGAGGGACAGATACTATGGCTACACCTTC.

The count of this clone is one. The genes are TRBV12-3 or TRBV12-4 and TRBJ2-4; 11 bases are shared with TRBD2. This CDR3 has 12 residues. Trimming at V came to 10 bases and at J to 14 bases, leaving 10 bases not matched to a gene. The CDR3 coding sequence is TGTGCCACCGCGATAGCGGGGGGGCCTGAGTACTTC. The encoded protein is CATAIAGGPEYF.